Listed below are T cell receptor beta chains from one sample, sequenced in a study of shared clonotypes between healthy human individuals. Repertoires were generated with immunoSEQ multiplex PCR, while TCRdb's copy carries only in-frame clones and drops some. The sample lists some 790,000 clones, approximately 72% occurring once. Sample: memory CD4+ T cells sorted from blood. These receptors were collected from a woman aged 25 to 39 in good health. CDR3s include the opening cysteine and the closing phenylalanine or tryptophan. D genes are given only for firm matches. Size tells how often a clone was seen (once, few, many) or the class of an expanded clone, and some rows leave it out.

j_call: TRBJ2-7
clone_size: NA
v_call: TRBV30
d_call: TRBD2
cdr3_nt: TGTGCCTGGACCATGAAGACTAGCGGGAGTGAAGAGCAGTACTTC
cdr3_aa: CAWTMKTSGSEEQYF

j_call: TRBJ1-5
clone_size: NA
v_call: TRBV6-5
d_call: NA
cdr3_nt: TGTGCCAGCGCTCCAGGGTCGAGCAATCAGCCCCAGCATTTT
cdr3_aa: CASAPGSSNQPQHF

j_call: TRBJ2-2
clone_size: NA
v_call: TRBV19
d_call: NA
cdr3_nt: TGTGCCAGTAGTATTTGGGGAAACACCGGGGAGCTGTTTTTT
cdr3_aa: CASSIWGNTGELFF

j_call: TRBJ2-3
clone_size: NA
v_call: TRBV28
d_call: TRBD2
cdr3_nt: TGTGCCAGCAGTCAACAGCGGGGCGGCACAGATACGCAGTATTTT
cdr3_aa: CASSQQRGGTDTQYF

j_call: TRBJ2-7
clone_size: once
v_call: TRBV7-9
d_call: TRBD1
cdr3_nt: TGTGCCAGCAGCCCCCACGGGGACAGGGCCTTCTACGAGCAGTACTTC
cdr3_aa: CASSPHGDRAFYEQYF

j_call: TRBJ2-1
clone_size: NA
v_call: TRBV7-3
d_call: NA
cdr3_nt: TGTGCCAGCAGCTTAGTCCGAAACAATGAGCAGTTCTTC
cdr3_aa: CASSLVRNNEQFF

j_call: TRBJ1-1
clone_size: NA
v_call: TRBV19
d_call: NA
cdr3_nt: TGTGCCAGTAGTATAGATCATGGGGCCGACACTGAAGCTTTCTTT
cdr3_aa: CASSIDHGADTEAFF

j_call: TRBJ1-5
clone_size: NA
v_call: TRBV19
d_call: NA
cdr3_nt: TGTGCCAGTAGTATAGGTCCGGCAGGGCCGGGGGCTAATCAGCCCCAGCATTTT
cdr3_aa: CASSIGPAGPGANQPQHF

j_call: TRBJ2-1
clone_size: NA
v_call: TRBV5-1
d_call: TRBD1
cdr3_nt: TGCGCCAGCAGCTTACACGACAGGGGCTCCTACAATGAGCAGTTCTTC
cdr3_aa: CASSLHDRGSYNEQFF

j_call: TRBJ2-1
clone_size: NA
v_call: TRBV18
d_call: NA
cdr3_nt: TGTGCCAGCTCACCACCTGCAGGGACCTTCAATGAGCAGTTCTTC
cdr3_aa: CASSPPAGTFNEQFF

j_call: TRBJ1-1
clone_size: NA
v_call: TRBV29-1
d_call: TRBD1
cdr3_nt: TGCAGCGGCAGGGGGCAGGGCACTGAAGCTTTCTTT
cdr3_aa: CSGRGQGTEAFF

j_call: TRBJ1-4
clone_size: few
v_call: TRBV7-2
d_call: NA
cdr3_nt: TGTGCCAGCAGCTTATCTAGTCCATTGGGTGAACTGTTTTTT
cdr3_aa: CASSLSSPLGELFF

j_call: TRBJ1-3
clone_size: few
v_call: TRBV27
d_call: NA
cdr3_nt: TGTGCCAGCAGTGGAACAGGACTCTCTGGAAACACCATATATTTT
cdr3_aa: CASSGTGLSGNTIYF

j_call: TRBJ2-7
clone_size: NA
v_call: TRBV18
d_call: TRBD2
cdr3_nt: TGTGCCAGCTCACTAGGGACTAGCGGGAGCTACGAGCAGTACTTC
cdr3_aa: CASSLGTSGSYEQYF

j_call: TRBJ2-7
clone_size: NA
v_call: TRBV28
d_call: NA
cdr3_nt: TGTGCCAGCGGCCGGACAGCCGGATCCTACGAGCAGTACTTC
cdr3_aa: CASGRTAGSYEQYF

j_call: TRBJ1-2
clone_size: few
v_call: TRBV15
d_call: NA
cdr3_nt: TGTGCCACCAGCAGAGACTATGAACAGGCCAACTATGGCTACACCTTC
cdr3_aa: CATSRDYEQANYGYTF

j_call: TRBJ2-7
clone_size: NA
v_call: TRBV11-2
d_call: TRBD2
cdr3_nt: TGTGCCAGCAGCTTACAGGGAGGGCACTACGAGCAGTACTTC
cdr3_aa: CASSLQGGHYEQYF

j_call: TRBJ2-7
clone_size: NA
v_call: TRBV6-1
d_call: TRBD2
cdr3_nt: TGTGCCAGCAGTGAATTGAGCGGGAGAATCGGAGAGCAGTACTTC
cdr3_aa: CASSELSGRIGEQYF

j_call: TRBJ2-5
clone_size: NA
v_call: TRBV6-6
d_call: NA
cdr3_nt: TGTGCCAGCATCGGCCGACTAGGGTTATTGGAGACCCAGTACTTC
cdr3_aa: CASIGRLGLLETQYF

j_call: TRBJ2-7
clone_size: NA
v_call: TRBV11-3
d_call: NA
cdr3_nt: TGTGCCAGCAGCTCCACCCGGTCCCAACACTACGAGCAGTACTTC
cdr3_aa: CASSSTRSQHYEQYF

j_call: TRBJ2-7
clone_size: NA
v_call: TRBV2
d_call: NA
cdr3_nt: TGTGCCAGCAGCGACAAACCCCACTACGAGCAGTACTTC
cdr3_aa: CASSDKPHYEQYF

j_call: TRBJ2-7
clone_size: few
v_call: TRBV9
d_call: NA
cdr3_nt: TGTGCCAGCAGTCTCCAAGGGGGGCGCGAGCAGTACTTC
cdr3_aa: CASSLQGGREQYF

j_call: TRBJ2-1
clone_size: NA
v_call: TRBV5-1
d_call: TRBD1
cdr3_nt: TGCGCCACCACGGCCGGGACAGGGGGCAATGAGCAGTTCTTC
cdr3_aa: CATTAGTGGNEQFF

j_call: TRBJ2-7
clone_size: NA
v_call: TRBV28
d_call: NA
cdr3_nt: TGTGCCAGCAGTTTGGGCACCCTCAAAGGAAACTACGAGCAGTACTTC
cdr3_aa: CASSLGTLKGNYEQYF

j_call: TRBJ2-2
clone_size: NA
v_call: TRBV25-1
d_call: NA
cdr3_nt: TGTGCCAGCATCTACACGAACACCGGGGAGCTGTTTTTT
cdr3_aa: CASIYTNTGELFF

j_call: TRBJ2-7
clone_size: NA
v_call: TRBV4-1
d_call: NA
cdr3_nt: TGCGCCAGCAGCCAAGGGAGGGCCTCCGGGCTCTACGAGCAGTACTTC
cdr3_aa: CASSQGRASGLYEQYF

j_call: TRBJ2-5
clone_size: NA
v_call: TRBV5-1
d_call: TRBD1
cdr3_nt: TGCGCCAGCAGCTTAAATAAGGGGGCCCAAGAGACCCAGTACTTC
cdr3_aa: CASSLNKGAQETQYF

j_call: TRBJ1-3
clone_size: NA
v_call: TRBV5-1
d_call: NA
cdr3_nt: TGCGCCAGCAGCTGGGGGACTCCCCAGAGGTCTGGAAACACCATATATTTT
cdr3_aa: CASSWGTPQRSGNTIYF

j_call: TRBJ2-5
clone_size: NA
v_call: TRBV5-1
d_call: NA
cdr3_nt: TGCGCCAGCAGCTCCTCAAGCGGACAAGAGACCCAGTACTTC
cdr3_aa: CASSSSSGQETQYF

j_call: TRBJ2-5
clone_size: NA
v_call: TRBV15
d_call: NA
cdr3_nt: TGTGCCACCAGCAGAGCTACTGGGTACCAAGAGACCCAGTACTTC
cdr3_aa: CATSRATGYQETQYF

j_call: TRBJ2-7
clone_size: many
v_call: TRBV28
d_call: NA
cdr3_nt: TGTGCCAGCAGGGGATCGACAGCGTTCGAGCAGTACTTC
cdr3_aa: CASRGSTAFEQYF

j_call: TRBJ2-3
clone_size: once
v_call: TRBV5-1
d_call: NA
cdr3_nt: TGCGCCAGCAGCTTGTTGGAAGATACGCAGTATTTT
cdr3_aa: CASSLLEDTQYF

j_call: TRBJ2-6
clone_size: NA
v_call: TRBV5-1
d_call: NA
cdr3_nt: TGCGCCAGCAGCCCGGGGGCGCTCGGGGCCAACGTCCTGACTTTC
cdr3_aa: CASSPGALGANVLTF

j_call: TRBJ2-1
clone_size: NA
v_call: TRBV28
d_call: NA
cdr3_nt: TGTGCCAGCAAGGTGGGGGACAACTACAATGAGCAGTTCTTC
cdr3_aa: CASKVGDNYNEQFF

j_call: TRBJ2-1
clone_size: NA
v_call: TRBV2
d_call: TRBD2
cdr3_nt: TGTGCCAGCAGTGTCGGACTAGCTGGCGAGCAGTTCTTC
cdr3_aa: CASSVGLAGEQFF

j_call: TRBJ1-2
clone_size: once
v_call: TRBV5-1
d_call: NA
cdr3_nt: TGCGCCAGCAGCTTGGGGACAGACCCCTATGGCTACACCTTC
cdr3_aa: CASSLGTDPYGYTF

j_call: TRBJ1-3
clone_size: once
v_call: TRBV28
d_call: NA
cdr3_nt: TGTGCCAGCAATTTAGGACGGACCTGGGGGAACACCATATATTTT
cdr3_aa: CASNLGRTWGNTIYF

j_call: TRBJ2-7
clone_size: NA
v_call: TRBV5-4
d_call: TRBD2
cdr3_nt: TGTGCCAGCAGCCGCCGACTAGCGGGGTCCTACGAGCAGTACTTC
cdr3_aa: CASSRRLAGSYEQYF

j_call: TRBJ2-3
clone_size: few
v_call: TRBV5-4
d_call: TRBD2
cdr3_nt: TGTGCCAGCAGTGAACGGACTAGCGGGAGCACAGATACGCAGTATTTT
cdr3_aa: CASSERTSGSTDTQYF

j_call: TRBJ1-5
clone_size: NA
v_call: TRBV18
d_call: TRBD1
cdr3_nt: TGTGCCAGCTCGCGACAGGGTCAGAATCAGCCCCAGCATTTT
cdr3_aa: CASSRQGQNQPQHF

j_call: TRBJ1-5
clone_size: NA
v_call: TRBV6-6
d_call: NA
cdr3_nt: TGTGCCAGCAGTTCGACAGGAGGCAATCAGCCCCAGCATTTT
cdr3_aa: CASSSTGGNQPQHF

j_call: TRBJ2-1
clone_size: NA
v_call: TRBV14
d_call: TRBD2
cdr3_nt: TGTGCCAGCAGCCAGCCGGGACTAGCGGCCTACAATGAGCAGTTCTTC
cdr3_aa: CASSQPGLAAYNEQFF

j_call: TRBJ1-2
clone_size: NA
v_call: TRBV6-5
d_call: NA
cdr3_nt: TGTGCCAGCAGTTACTCCGGAGGGATGAATGGCTACACCTTC
cdr3_aa: CASSYSGGMNGYTF

j_call: TRBJ2-7
clone_size: NA
v_call: TRBV6-1
d_call: TRBD2
cdr3_nt: TGTGCCAGCAGCTACCGGACTAGCCCCTACTACGAGCAGTACTTC
cdr3_aa: CASSYRTSPYYEQYF

j_call: TRBJ1-5
clone_size: NA
v_call: TRBV19
d_call: NA
cdr3_nt: TGTGCCAGTAGTATAGAGGGACGGACAAGCAATCAGCCCCAGCATTTT
cdr3_aa: CASSIEGRTSNQPQHF

j_call: TRBJ1-5
clone_size: once
v_call: TRBV21-1
d_call: NA
cdr3_nt: TGTGCCAGCAGCAAAGTTGTACAGGGGAGCGGCAATCAGCCCCAGCATTTT
cdr3_aa: CASSKVVQGSGNQPQHF

j_call: TRBJ2-7
clone_size: NA
v_call: TRBV5-1
d_call: NA
cdr3_nt: TGCGCCAGCAGTTTCACCGGGCCCAACTACGAGCAGTACTTC
cdr3_aa: CASSFTGPNYEQYF

j_call: TRBJ2-2
clone_size: once
v_call: TRBV7-9
d_call: TRBD2
cdr3_nt: TGTGCCAGCAGCCCCAGGACTAGCGGGATTTATCGCGGCACCGGGGAGCTGTTTTTT
cdr3_aa: CASSPRTSGIYRGTGELFF

j_call: TRBJ2-3
clone_size: NA
v_call: TRBV5-1
d_call: TRBD1
cdr3_nt: TGCGCCAGCAGCTTGGGGACAGGGTCTATCACAGATACGCAGTATTTT
cdr3_aa: CASSLGTGSITDTQYF

j_call: TRBJ2-7
clone_size: NA
v_call: TRBV5-1
d_call: TRBD1
cdr3_nt: TGCGCCAGCAGCTCGACAGGGGGCAGCGGCTACGAGCAGTACTTC
cdr3_aa: CASSSTGGSGYEQYF

j_call: TRBJ2-1
clone_size: few
v_call: TRBV28
d_call: NA
cdr3_nt: TGTGCCAGCAGTATATACAACCCTGGCTACAATGAGCAGTTCTTC
cdr3_aa: CASSIYNPGYNEQFF

j_call: TRBJ1-1
clone_size: NA
v_call: TRBV18
d_call: NA
cdr3_nt: TGTGCCAGCTCACTTGTAGCAGGGAACACTGAAGCTTTCTTT
cdr3_aa: CASSLVAGNTEAFF

j_call: TRBJ1-5
clone_size: NA
v_call: TRBV18
d_call: TRBD1
cdr3_nt: TGTGCCAGCTCACCCCAGGGGGGTAGCAATCAGCCCCAGCATTTT
cdr3_aa: CASSPQGGSNQPQHF

j_call: TRBJ1-2
clone_size: NA
v_call: TRBV28
d_call: NA
cdr3_nt: TGTGCCAGCAGTTTATCCGGGGCGCTCACCTATGGCTACACCTTC
cdr3_aa: CASSLSGALTYGYTF